This T cell receptor (beta chain) was retrieved from a study of PD-1 blockade in classical Hodgkin lymphoma. This table comes from immunoSEQ multiplex PCR, and its TCRdb copy is limited to in-frame clones, with some not included. The sample shows more than 140,000 clones, about 81% of them seen only once. In its sample, this clone was seen a few times. The CDR3 totals 14 residues. The V and J ends lost 0 bases and 8 bases respectively, with 10 bases between them. From germline, CDR1 is MNHEY and CDR2 SVGAGI. Every patient experienced relapse after autologous stem cell transplantation, and brentuximab vedotin exposure varied.

The specimen was peripheral blood mononuclear cells (PBMCs), collected before the second cycle of nivolumab. The rearrangement links TRBV6-5 to TRBJ1-4; D gene ambiguous. The TCR originated in a human donor with classical Hodgkin lymphoma. The CDR3 region has the DNA TGTGCCAGCAGTTACTCCCATGAGCAGGAAAAACTGTTTTTT. The encoded protein is CASSYSHEQEKLFF.